This TCR beta chain was recorded in a study of cytomegalovirus exposure and HLA in healthy donors. The study's findings and limits: In an earlier analysis, most TCR beta V segments were productive about 87% or about 30% of the time. The study assumed roughly uniform donor sequencing depth for presence/absence analyses. Reports state that TCR beta sequences accurately predicted most subjects' HLA-A and HLA-B alleles. Later genetic work tied a missense DCLRE1C variant to beta-chain V and J trimming.

This CDR3 spans 13 amino acids. V shed 1 base and J shed 6 bases, with 9 bases lying between them. Germline V gene lookup returns CDR1 MNHEY and CDR2 SMNVEV (reference sequence). PCR involved 60 Vbeta and 13 Jbeta primers. Only in-frame clones appear in the TCRdb table, and some are missing; sequencing was by immunoSEQ multiplex PCR. There are some 70,000 clones in the sample; around 78% occur only once, and 7% to 8% lies in the top ten. Remarks on this clone: Its cognate antigen is unknown.

The V call is TRBV27, the J call TRBJ1-2; TRBD1 is a possible D gene (5 bases). The source material was PBMCs. The TCR comes from a man aged 18 to 29 in good health and CMV-seropositive. CDR3 residues: CASSLLWGHGYTF. The CDR3 DNA sequence: TGTGCCAGCAGTTTATTATGGGGCCATGGCTACACCTTC.